This T cell receptor beta chain comes out of a study of technical replicates of blood from several donors. Measured with immunoSEQ multiplex PCR; TCRdb has only the in-frame clones, and not every one. The data contain about 82,000 clones, nearly 96% of them seen just once; the ten biggest clones take up approximately 0.4%. This clone was seen a single time. Material for sequencing was T cells isolated from PBMCs. The clonotype comes from a human donor in good health.

The CDR3 protein is CASSLISGQGLYEQYF. The CDR3 bases are TGTGCCAGCAGTTTAATCTCGGGACAGGGTCTCTACGAGCAGTACTTC. The chain couples TRBV27 to TRBJ2-7; TRBD1 aligns across 9 bases. Trimming removed 2 bases from V and 3 bases from J; junction bases left unmatched: 8. Per germline, CDR1 MNHEY and CDR2 SMNVEV (reference sequence). The CDR3 is made up of 16 amino acids.